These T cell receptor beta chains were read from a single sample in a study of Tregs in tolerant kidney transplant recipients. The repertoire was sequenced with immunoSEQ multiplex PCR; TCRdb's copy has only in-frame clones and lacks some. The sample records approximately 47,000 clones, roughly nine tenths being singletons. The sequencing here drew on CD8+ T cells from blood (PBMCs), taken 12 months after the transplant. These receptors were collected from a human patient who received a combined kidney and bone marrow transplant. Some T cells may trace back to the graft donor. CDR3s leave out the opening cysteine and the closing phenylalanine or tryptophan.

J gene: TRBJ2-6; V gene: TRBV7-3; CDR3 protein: ASSLKASGGLSGANVLT
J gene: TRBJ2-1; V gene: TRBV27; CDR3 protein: ASSLWGRAVSYNEQF
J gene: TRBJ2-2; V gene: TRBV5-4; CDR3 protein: ASSTRTGTLNTGELF
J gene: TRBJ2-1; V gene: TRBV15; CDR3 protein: ATSNPGTEYNEQF
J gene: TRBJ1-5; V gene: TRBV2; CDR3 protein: ASSEMSRSSNQPQH
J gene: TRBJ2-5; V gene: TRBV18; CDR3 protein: ASSQPGTGEETQY
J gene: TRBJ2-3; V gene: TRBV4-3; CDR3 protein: ASSQWTVTSTDTQY
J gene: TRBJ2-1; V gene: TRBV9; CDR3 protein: ASSQTGTSGKNEQF
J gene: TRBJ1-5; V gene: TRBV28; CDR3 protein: ASAGGRWNNQPQH
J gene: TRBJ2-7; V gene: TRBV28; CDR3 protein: ASSSLLTGGPISYEQY
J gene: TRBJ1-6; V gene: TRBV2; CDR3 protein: ASTGTGLIYNSPLH
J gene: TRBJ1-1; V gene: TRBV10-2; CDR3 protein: ASSSNLNTEAF
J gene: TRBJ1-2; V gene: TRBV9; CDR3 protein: ASSSGNYGYT
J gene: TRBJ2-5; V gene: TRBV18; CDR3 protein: ASSPLGQETQY
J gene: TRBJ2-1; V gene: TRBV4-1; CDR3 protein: ASSLRQAGEQF